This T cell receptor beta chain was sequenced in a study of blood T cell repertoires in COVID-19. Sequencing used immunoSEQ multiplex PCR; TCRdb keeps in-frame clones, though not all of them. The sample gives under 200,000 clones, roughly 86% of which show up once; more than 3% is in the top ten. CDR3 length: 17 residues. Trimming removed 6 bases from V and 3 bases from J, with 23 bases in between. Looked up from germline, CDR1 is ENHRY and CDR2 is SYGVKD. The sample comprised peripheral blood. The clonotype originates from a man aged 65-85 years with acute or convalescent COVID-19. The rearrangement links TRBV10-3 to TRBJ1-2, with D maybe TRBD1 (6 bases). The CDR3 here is CAISKKETGPGDYGYTF. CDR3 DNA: TGTGCCATCAGCAAAAAAGAGACAGGACCTGGTGACTATGGCTACACCTTC.